The 8 T cell receptor beta chains presented below share a single source sample, sequenced in a study of cytomegalovirus exposure and HLA in healthy donors. With 60 Vbeta and 13 Jbeta primers, the PCR was carried out. The data were produced by immunoSEQ multiplex PCR, yet TCRdb's version contains in-frame clones alone and is incomplete. Of about 200,000 clones listed, approximately 85% are singletons. Material for sequencing was PBMCs. The receptor set was obtained from a girl aged 5 to 17 in good health and CMV-seropositive.

The rearrangement uses TRBV4-1 and TRBJ2-7, with D hard to call. V was clipped by 4 bases and J by 3 bases, with 10 bases between them. The CDR3 has 13 residues. Germline values: CDR1 MGHRA, CDR2 YSYEKL. The CDR3 loop reads CASSPGPYYEQYF. Written as DNA, the CDR3 is TGCGCCAGCAGCCCGGGTCCTTACTACGAGCAGTACTTC.

This sequence joins TRBV5-4 and TRBJ2-5; TRBD2 agrees at 11 bases. Germline V lookup: CDR1 SGHNT, CDR2 YYREEE (reference sequence). Unmatched junction bases numbered 4, after V lost 0 bases and J lost 6 bases. This CDR3 region has 15 residues. The CDR3 region is CASSLAGTSGKTQYF. The CDR3 bases are TGTGCCAGCAGCTTGGCCGGGACTAGCGGAAAGACCCAGTACTTC.

The rearrangement uses TRBV5-1 and TRBJ2-3; 11 bases agree with TRBD2. CDR1 SGHRS and CDR2 YFSETQ come from the germline V gene. This CDR3 region has 16 residues. Losses at the gene ends were 4 bases for V and 5 bases for J; bases not matched to a gene: 9. The CDR3 spells CASSPFSGGAGDTQYF. As DNA, the CDR3 is TGCGCCAGCAGCCCATTTAGCGGGGGGGCCGGAGATACGCAGTATTTT.

V gene TRBV6-1 combines with J gene TRBJ1-5; possibly TRBD1 for D (5 bases). Trimming left V 3 bases short and J 7 bases short, with 16 bases between. The CDR3 is 15 amino acids. Germline lookup yields CDR1 MNHNS and CDR2 SASEGT. For the CDR3, the DNA is TGTGCCAGCAGTGAGCTTCAGGGAGGAGGACAGCCCCAGCATTTT. Its protein is CASSELQGGGQPQHF.

V usage is TRBV14 and J usage is TRBJ2-4; 12 positions agree with TRBD1. This CDR3 contains 20 residues. In germline, CDR1 is SGHDN, CDR2 FVKESK. Trimming cost V 1 base and J 8 bases; bases outside gene matches: 18. The CDR3 sequence is CASSQGYPRPGTGGRDIQYF. DNA for the CDR3: TGTGCCAGCAGCCAAGGCTACCCCCGTCCCGGGACAGGGGGCAGAGACATTCAGTACTTC.

This chain uses TRBV5-1 with TRBJ2-7; 8 bases map to TRBD1. Germline lookup yields CDR1 SGHRS and CDR2 YFSETQ. Losses at the gene ends were 1 base for V and 6 bases for J; bases not matched to a gene: 27. This CDR3 comprises 21 residues. The CDR3 DNA reads as TGCGCCAGCAGCTTGTTTCAGGGGGCTACTAGTCCCGCGATACTTAAGGCCGAGCAGTACTTC. Translation: CASSLFQGATSPAILKAEQYF.

V usage is TRBV9 and J usage is TRBJ2-4; maybe TRBD2 (5 bases). Looked up from germline, CDR1 is SGDLS and CDR2 is YYNGEE. The CDR3 loop spans 19 amino acids. V was trimmed by 0 bases and J by 2 bases, leaving 21 bases between them. CDR3 bases: TGTGCCAGCAGCGTAGCTCCCGAGGGAGTAGAAGAGACCAAAAACATTCAGTACTTC. This gives the protein CASSVAPEGVEETKNIQYF.

The chain employs TRBV19 and TRBJ2-1; a possible D gene is TRBD2 (6 bases). The germline CDR1 and CDR2 sequences are LNHDA and SQIVND (reference sequence). The CDR3 runs 10 residues. V was shortened by 10 bases and J by 5 bases, with 6 bases between the two germline ends. CDR3 loop: CATGDNEQFF. CDR3 nucleotides: TGTGCCACGGGGGACAATGAGCAGTTCTTC.